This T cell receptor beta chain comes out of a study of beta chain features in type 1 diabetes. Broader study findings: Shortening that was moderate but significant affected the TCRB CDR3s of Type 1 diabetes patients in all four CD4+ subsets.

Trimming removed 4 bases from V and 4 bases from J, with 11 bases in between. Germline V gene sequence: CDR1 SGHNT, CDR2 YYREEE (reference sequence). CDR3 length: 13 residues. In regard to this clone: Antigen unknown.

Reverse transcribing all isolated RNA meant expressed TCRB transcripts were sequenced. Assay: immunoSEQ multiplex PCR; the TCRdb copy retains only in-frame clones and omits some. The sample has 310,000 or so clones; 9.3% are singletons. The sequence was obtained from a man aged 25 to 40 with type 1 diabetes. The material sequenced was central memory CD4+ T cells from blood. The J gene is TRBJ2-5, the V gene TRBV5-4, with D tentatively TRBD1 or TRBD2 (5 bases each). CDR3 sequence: CASSPGAPETQYF. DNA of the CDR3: TGTGCCAGCAGCCCCGGGGCCCCAGAGACCCAGTACTTC.